This entry is about one T cell receptor beta chain. It has no known antigen specificity. Base quality data are lacking; no much larger clone is found one base away. Library prep was done by 5' RACE. The run used an Illumina HiSeq 2500. A second about 7 to 11 cycle PCR used a sample-barcoded 5' primer and a J-beta primer mix. Each TCR beta cDNA molecule received a unique molecular identifier from a template-switch 5' adaptor carrying 12 random nucleotides. Each sample yielded at least 3 million CDR3-containing paired-end reads. The Mint cDNA synthesis kit, primed by a TRBC-specific oligonucleotide, was used to synthesize first-strand cDNA from all RNA. Following uracil-DNA glycosylase treatment, a first 18-cycle PCR with universal primers M1SS and BC2_uni_R was performed on all cDNA. As for how the authors treated the data: Each sample was normalized by randomly selecting 1 million high-quality reads, each carrying a distinct molecular identifier. Reads sharing molecular identifiers were discarded rather than binned into consensus sequences. CDR3 identification, clonotype clustering and error correction used MiTCR with a Q25 quality threshold and the strictest error-elimination algorithm. A nonparametric unseen species model with Euler transformation was used to estimate a lower bound on total TCR beta diversity. TCRdb cleaned the public reads at Q25 with fastp, built clones with MiXCR and kept in-frame beta chains. Each entry is one CDR3 protein sequence, shown with its most common DNA and genes. TCRdb, not the original authors, processed these V and J calls. Recorded for this sample are roughly 1,800,000 distinct CDR3 sequences; roughly 49% of them occurred a single time. Approximately 2.1% of the sample rests with the top ten.

The sample belongs to a study of blood T cells in healthy people across ages (dated by TCRdb to between 2015 and 2016). Regarding the complete study: In model experiments, roughly one uniquely barcoded TCR beta cDNA molecule per two T cells was captured by template switching. Four age groups were formed from the donors: young (average approximately 15 years), middle-aged (around 39), aged (over 55) and long-lived (around 82). Using deep sequencing normalized with unique cDNA molecular identifiers, the study measured how TCR beta repertoire diversity changes with age. The study analyzed two additional independent replicas of 1 million unique cDNA reads from the same blood draw for two donors, one aged 18 to 29 and one aged 80 or older. Donors of different ages were randomly distributed across sequencing lanes to avoid experimental bias. The paper's findings and limits, for the study overall: The CMV infection status of donors was not known, potentially confounding age-related changes in expanded clonotypes. There was a strong correlation between observed TCR beta diversity and the percentage of naive T cells measured by flow cytometry. Observed TCR beta diversity per million T cells fell roughly linearly with age, and a significant reduction was already apparent by age around 40. Because profiling used bulk unsorted PBMCs, naive and antigen-experienced compartments could not be compared conclusively. The long-lived group showed more naive CD4+ T cells, fewer expanded clones and increased TCR diversity than the aged group, suggesting age selection. Estimates of total diversity based on one million sequenced T cells were regarded as lower bounds and as underestimates.

Trimming takes 2 bases from V and 3 bases from J, and the germline ends sit 14 bases apart. The CDR3 measures 15 amino acids from cysteine to phenylalanine. Of all the DNA, just the CDR3 is kept, 45 bases in frame from base 1. The donors were under 40 Caucasian individuals from Russia, aged roughly 6 to 100 years, who were systemically healthy. Each donor gave 8.5 to 10 milliliters of peripheral blood, collected into EDTA-treated Vacutainer tubes. Ficoll-Paque density-gradient centrifugation was used to isolate PBMCs, with at least 6 million obtained per sample. Total RNA was extracted from PBMCs with Trizol reagent, with at least 5.5 micrograms obtained per sample. The percentages of naive CD45RAhigh/CD27high T cells were determined by flow cytometry on a PBMC aliquot from every donor.

In this chain, TRBV12-3 or TRBV12-4 is recombined with TRBJ2-7, with no D gene named confidently. The receptor's source is a woman in her forties in good health. The specimen sequenced was blood. The DNA is TGTGCCAGCAGTTTAAACCATACCGTTTGCTACGAGCAGTACTTC. Its translation is CASSLNHTVCYEQYF.